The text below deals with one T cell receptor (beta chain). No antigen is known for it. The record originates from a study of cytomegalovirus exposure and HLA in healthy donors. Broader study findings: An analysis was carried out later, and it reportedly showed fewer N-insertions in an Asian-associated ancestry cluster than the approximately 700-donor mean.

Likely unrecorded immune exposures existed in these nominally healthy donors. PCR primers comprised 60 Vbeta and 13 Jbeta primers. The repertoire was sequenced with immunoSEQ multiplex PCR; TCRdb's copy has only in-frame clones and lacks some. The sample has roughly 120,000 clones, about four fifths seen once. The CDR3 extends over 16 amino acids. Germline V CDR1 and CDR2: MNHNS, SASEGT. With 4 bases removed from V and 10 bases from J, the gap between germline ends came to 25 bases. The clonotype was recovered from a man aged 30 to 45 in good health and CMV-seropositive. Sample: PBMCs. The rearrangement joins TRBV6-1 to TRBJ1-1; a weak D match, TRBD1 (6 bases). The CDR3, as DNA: TGTGCCAGCAGTGCACGCTCGGGGGGCCGCGATAGAGGAGCTTTCTTT. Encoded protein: CASSARSGGRDRGAFF.